This entry is about one TCR beta chain. Its target antigen remains unknown. Per-base quality was not reported, and no clone a single base away is much larger than it. The data originate from a study of control samples from healthy donors and cancer patients (dated by TCRdb to between 2020 and 2021). Library construction relied on the immunoSEQ multiplex PCR assay. Entries here come from immuneACCESS through TCRdb and include only in-frame sequences with V and J called. Some clones fail to appear in such tables; in the studies checked, an unresolved V gene covers under half of the shortfall, and the cause of the remainder is unknown. The sample includes some 120,000 clones, with 93% observed a single time. The ten largest clones add up to around 2.5% of the sample. V is pruned by 6 bases and J by 2 bases, leaving 8 bases of the junction without a gene match. The CDR3 runs 15 amino acids, cysteine and phenylalanine included. Only the CDR3 DNA is retained, 45 bases long and in frame from the first base. Via the germline V gene (reference sequence), CDR1 is MNHEY and CDR2 SMNVEV.

This chain joins TRBV27 to TRBJ1-2, with 8 middle bases fitting TRBD1. Sequencing was performed on blood. The receptor's source is a man aged 25 to 40 in good health. The nucleotide sequence is given as TGTGCCAGCAGATCTCCCGCAGGGGGCAACTATGGCTACACCTTC. Its protein is CASRSPAGGNYGYTF.